The TCR beta chain described here comes from a study of T-cell reconstitution after alpha-beta-depleted transplantation in children. Preparing the TCRbeta library involved the use of unique molecular identifiers. TCRdb called the PCR reads again in MiXCR, with one record for every CDR3 protein. The profile shows about 610,000 distinct CDR3 sequences, roughly 10% of them singletons. This clonotype was seen ten or more times. The source of this sequence is a human donor who donated a stem cell graft to a child with acute myeloid leukemia. The specimen comprised PBMCs from the stem cell graft donor, sampled from the stem cell graft.

The CDR3 DNA is TGTGCCAGCAGCCTGATCAGGACAGATACGCAGTATTTT. As protein: CASSLIRTDTQYF. The chain employs TRBV5-5 and TRBJ2-3; D remains ambiguous. The CDR3 sequence is 13 residues long. Per germline, CDR1 SGHKS and CDR2 YYEKEE (reference sequence). Trimming took 4 bases from V and 3 from J, leaving 9 bases between them.